This T cell receptor beta chain was documented in a study of PD-1 blockade in classical Hodgkin lymphoma. Study-level points and caveats: Exclusion was the outcome for patients who began nivolumab under 1 year after ASCT. Patients with a complete response exhibited baseline diversity comparable to newly diagnosed patients.

This table comes from immunoSEQ multiplex PCR, and its TCRdb copy is limited to in-frame clones, with some not included. This table holds 30,000 or so clones, 82% found once. About this clone itself: Antigen unknown.

The time point here: cycle 4 day 1 (C4D1), after less than 7 weeks of nivolumab. Every patient had relapsed following autologous stem cell transplantation, and cohorts differed in brentuximab vedotin exposure. The best responses consisted of complete response, partial response or progressive disease. The CDR3 extends over 15 amino acids. The V gene lost 0 bases and the J gene lost 8 bases, with 14 bases spanning the gap. Germline values: CDR1 SGHTA, CDR2 FQGTGA. Sequenced here: peripheral blood mononuclear cells (PBMCs), sampled before the fourth cycle of nivolumab. This rearrangement joins TRBV7-3 to TRBJ2-4, with D possibly matching TRBD2 (6 bases). The receptor was isolated from a human donor with classical Hodgkin lymphoma. The CDR3 region is CASSLTWGGGDIQYF. The CDR3 bases are TGTGCCAGCAGCTTAACTTGGGGCGGCGGGGACATTCAGTACTTC. Full variable domain (outside the CDR3, taken from reference TRBV7-3 and TRBJ2-4): GAGVSQTPSNKVTEKGKYVELRCDPISGHTALYWYRQSLGQGPEFLIYFQGTGAADDSGLPNDRFFAVRPEGSVSTLKIQRTERGDSAVYLCASSLTWGGGDIQYFGAGTRLSVL.